This T cell receptor beta chain comes out of a study of shared clonotypes between healthy human individuals (dated by TCRdb to 2020 to 2022). Background for the entire study: The cohort comprised a couple of women and a few men aged 18 to 49 years. For each donor, CD4 naive and CD4 memory were each given three plates, CD8 naive was given two plates, and CD8 memory was given one plate. Blood TCR repertoires of a handful of healthy adults were deeply sequenced to estimate repertoire size and the extent of clonotype sharing between individuals. Per donor, leukapheresis produced somewhere between about 0.94 and 9.5 billion PBMCs. To increase sequencing depth and limit assay-specific biases, different laboratories used diverse techniques to prepare libraries and sequence TCR repertoires. The research as a whole found: Naive subsets generally had larger estimated clonotype richness than memory subsets did. Based on pairwise subsampling, the degree of clonotype sharing among donors was expected to be affected by sequencing depth. Because the study included a small number of donors, the genetic and exposure-history diversity represented was limited. Sampling was restricted to blood, and TCR repertoires in tissue are likely to differ from TCR repertoires in blood. Rarefaction of sorted-subset datasets indicated incomplete sequencing despite the large sequencing depth. Sharing across several donors was observed for approximately 5% of naive CD4, over 3% of naive CD8, 2.3% of memory CD4, and approximately 0.41% of memory CD8 clonotypes. Compared with non-shared clonotypes, clonotypes shared by all four sorted-subset donors had higher generation probabilities.

TCR CDR3 regions were amplified from genomic DNA by multiplex PCR using the deep immunoSEQ assay. Extracted genomic DNA from each cell subset was spread evenly across all wells of several immunoSEQ 96-well plates, with each plate serving as a replicate. For sorted subsets, each replicate PCR was loaded with approximately 190 ng genomic DNA, equivalent to 25,000 to 30,000 T cell genomes. Purified libraries were measured with a Qubit 3.0 fluorometer, size-checked on a Bioanalyzer 2100, and measured again with the KAPA Library Quantification kit. Every immunoSEQ 96-well plate was sequenced on a separate single-read 150-cycle Illumina NextSeq 550 flow cell. Under the source paper's analysis protocol: Because only junctional sequences without quality scores were contained in the immunoSEQ output, filtering matching that applied to full-length reads could not be performed. To assign V/J genes and CDR3, sequences were annotated using PyIR, a Python wrapper for IgBLAST v1.9, with IMGT germline references. Reads with weak V/J assignments (E-value above 1e-6), missing CDR3, stop codons, out-of-frame junctions, or ambiguous translated residues were removed. V3J clonotypes were defined as sequences sharing the same inferred V gene, J gene, and CDR3 amino acid sequence. Percentage overlap between repertoires was computed as shared unique clonotypes divided by the size of the smaller repertoire. RTK rarefaction, the Chao1 estimator, and Recon v2.1 estimates of unobserved clonotypes were used to assess repertoire richness. OLGA was used to compute generation probabilities for all TCRbeta clonotypes that the gDNA method yielded from four donors. What TCRdb holds here is the immuneACCESS table cut down to in-frame rearrangements. Part of the clones is not present; checked against another copy, under half of the missing clones reflect an unresolved V gene, and the others are unexplained. V, J and clone size are those of that table, while D and trimming were read from the DNA. Within this sample are 330,000 or so clones, with more than 60% of them counted one time only. 8.5% to 12% of the sample is held by the ten biggest clonotypes.

The donors were healthy, HIV-negative adults with no recently reported acute infections or vaccinations. Every donor was a Caucasian adult residing in Nashville, Tennessee, USA. CD4+ T cells were enriched by magnetic negative selection; naive cells were then positively selected on CD45RA, and the negative fraction formed the memory subset. Blood was obtained by leukapheresis, after which PBMCs were separated by Ficoll-Histopaque density gradient centrifugation and cryopreserved in liquid nitrogen vapor phase. Analytical flow cytometry was used to check the purity and quantity of every magnetically sorted T cell population. From each sorted fraction, genomic DNA was isolated and quantified by UV absorbance on a Nanodrop 2000c. V has 1 base trimmed and J has 3 bases trimmed; junction bases matching no gene number 6. The CDR3, cysteine through phenylalanine, is 15 amino acids long. The DNA shown is the 45-base CDR3, in frame from base 1. The germline V gene provides CDR1 SGHDT and CDR2 YYEEEE.

With respect to this clone: There is no known antigen for this receptor. No qualities accompany the bases; no much larger clone lies one base away.

The TCR comes from a man aged 25 to 40 in good health. The rearranged segments are TRBV5-6 and TRBJ2-7; 8 of the junction bases match TRBD2. Sequences were obtained from memory CD4+ T cells sorted from blood. This specimen's cell subset or site label, interpreted: CD45RA-negative fraction. In nucleotides, the sequence is TGTGCCAGCAGCTTGCCAGCGGGAGTCGGCTACGAGCAGTACTTC. Translated, this is CASSLPAGVGYEQYF.